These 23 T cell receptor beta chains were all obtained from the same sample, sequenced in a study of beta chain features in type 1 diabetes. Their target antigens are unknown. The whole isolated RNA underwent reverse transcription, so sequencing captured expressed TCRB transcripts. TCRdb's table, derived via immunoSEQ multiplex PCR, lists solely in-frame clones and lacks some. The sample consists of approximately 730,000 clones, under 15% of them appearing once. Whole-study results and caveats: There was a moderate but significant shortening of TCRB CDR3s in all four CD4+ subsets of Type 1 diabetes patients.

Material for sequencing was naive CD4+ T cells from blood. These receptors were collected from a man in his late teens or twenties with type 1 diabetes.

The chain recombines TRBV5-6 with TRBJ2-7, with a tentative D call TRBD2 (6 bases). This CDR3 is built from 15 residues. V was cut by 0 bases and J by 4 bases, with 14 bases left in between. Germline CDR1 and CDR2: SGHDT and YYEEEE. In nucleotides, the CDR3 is TGTGCCAGCAGCTTGGCGGGGGATTCTTCTTACGAGCAGTACTTC. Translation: CASSLAGDSSYEQYF.

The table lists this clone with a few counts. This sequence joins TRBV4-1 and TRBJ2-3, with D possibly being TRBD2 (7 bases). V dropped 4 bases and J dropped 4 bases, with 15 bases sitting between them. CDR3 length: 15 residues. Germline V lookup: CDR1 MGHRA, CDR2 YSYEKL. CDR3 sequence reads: CASSRPGGGADTQYF. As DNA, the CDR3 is TGCGCCAGCAGCCGGCCTGGGGGGGGCGCAGATACGCAGTATTTT.

This chain's CDR3 is CAWSVRGTYTIYF. The CDR3 nucleotides are TGTGCCTGGAGTGTACGGGGTACCTACACCATATATTTT. V and J are TRBV30 and TRBJ1-3; D ambiguous. The V gene's germline CDR1 is GTSNPN and CDR2 SVGIG (reference sequence). Trimming took 0 bases from V and 8 from J, leaving 11 bases between them. This CDR3 comprises 13 residues.

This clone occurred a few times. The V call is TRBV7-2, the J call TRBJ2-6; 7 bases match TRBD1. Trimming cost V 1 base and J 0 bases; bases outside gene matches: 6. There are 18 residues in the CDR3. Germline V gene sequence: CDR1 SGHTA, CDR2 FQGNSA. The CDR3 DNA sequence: TGTGCCAGCAGCTTAGGGACAGGCATAAGCTCTGGGGCCAACGTCCTGACTTTC. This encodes CASSLGTGISSGANVLTF.

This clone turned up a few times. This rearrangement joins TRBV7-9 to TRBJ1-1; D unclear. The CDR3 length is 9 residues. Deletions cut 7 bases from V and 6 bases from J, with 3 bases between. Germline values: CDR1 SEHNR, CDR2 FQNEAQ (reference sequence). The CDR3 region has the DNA TGTGCCAGCACCCCTGAAGCTTTCTTT. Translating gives CASTPEAFF. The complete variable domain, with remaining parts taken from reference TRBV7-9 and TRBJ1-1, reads DTGVSQNPRHKITKRGQNVTFRCDPISEHNRLYWYRQTLGQGPEFLTYFQNEAQLEKSRLLSDRFSAERPKGSFSTLEIQRTEQGDSAMYLCASTPEAFFGQGTRLTVV.

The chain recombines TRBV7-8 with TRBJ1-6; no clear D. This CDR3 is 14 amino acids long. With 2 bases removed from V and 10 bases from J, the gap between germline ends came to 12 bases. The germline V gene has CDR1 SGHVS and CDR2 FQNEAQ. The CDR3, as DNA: TGTGCCAGCAGCTTACCCGCGGGTGGATCACCCCTCCACTTT. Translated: CASSLPAGGSPLHF.

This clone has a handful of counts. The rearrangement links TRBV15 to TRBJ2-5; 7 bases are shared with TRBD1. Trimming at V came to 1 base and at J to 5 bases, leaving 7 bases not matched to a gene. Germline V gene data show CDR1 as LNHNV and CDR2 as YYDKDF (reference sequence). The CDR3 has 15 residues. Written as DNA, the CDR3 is TGTGCCACCAGCAGAGGCGGACAGGATTTTGAGACCCAGTACTTC. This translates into CATSRGGQDFETQYF. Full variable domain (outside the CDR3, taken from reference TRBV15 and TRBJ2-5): DAMVIQNPRYQVTQFGKPVTLSCSQTLNHNVMYWYQQKSSQAPKLLFHYYDKDFNNEADTPDNFQSRRPNTSFCFLDIRSPGLGDTAMYLCATSRGGQDFETQYFGPGTRLLVL.

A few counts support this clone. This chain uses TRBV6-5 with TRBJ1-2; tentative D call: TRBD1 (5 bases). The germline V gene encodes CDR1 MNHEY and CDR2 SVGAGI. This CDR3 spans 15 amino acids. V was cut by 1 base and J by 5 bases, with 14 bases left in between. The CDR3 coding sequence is TGTGCCAGCAGTTACTTTACGGGGCAGCAATATGGCTACACCTTC. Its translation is CASSYFTGQQYGYTF.

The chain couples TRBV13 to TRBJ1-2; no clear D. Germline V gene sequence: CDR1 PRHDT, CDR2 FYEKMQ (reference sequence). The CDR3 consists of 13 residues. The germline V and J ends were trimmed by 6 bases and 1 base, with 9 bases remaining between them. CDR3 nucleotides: TGTGCCAGCAGGGCAGCGGGTAACTATGGCTACACCTTC. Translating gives CASRAAGNYGYTF.

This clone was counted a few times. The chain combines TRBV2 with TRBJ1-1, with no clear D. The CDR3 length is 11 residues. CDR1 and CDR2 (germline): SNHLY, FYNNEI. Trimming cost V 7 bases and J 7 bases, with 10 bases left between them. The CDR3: CASKVGSEAFF. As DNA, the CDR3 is TGTGCCAGCAAGGTCGGCAGTGAAGCTTTCTTT.

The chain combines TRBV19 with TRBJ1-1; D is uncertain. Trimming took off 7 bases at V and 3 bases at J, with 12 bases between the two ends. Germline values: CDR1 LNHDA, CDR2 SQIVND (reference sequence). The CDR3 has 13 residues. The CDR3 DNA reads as TGTGCCAGTACCTTATATAGCGACACTGAAGCTTTCTTT. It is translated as CASTLYSDTEAFF.

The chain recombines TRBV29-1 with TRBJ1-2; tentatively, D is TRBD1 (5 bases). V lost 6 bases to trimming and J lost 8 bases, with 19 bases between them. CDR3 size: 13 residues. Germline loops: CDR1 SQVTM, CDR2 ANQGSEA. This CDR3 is CSVRGEFNVGYTF. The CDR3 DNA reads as TGCAGCGTGCGGGGGGAGTTCAACGTCGGCTACACCTTC.

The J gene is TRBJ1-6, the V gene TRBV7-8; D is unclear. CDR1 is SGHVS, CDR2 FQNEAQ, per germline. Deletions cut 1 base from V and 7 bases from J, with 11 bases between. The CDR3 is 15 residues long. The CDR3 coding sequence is TGTGCCAGCAGCTTAGGGGTCGTTGGGAATTCACCCCTCCACTTT. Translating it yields CASSLGVVGNSPLHF.

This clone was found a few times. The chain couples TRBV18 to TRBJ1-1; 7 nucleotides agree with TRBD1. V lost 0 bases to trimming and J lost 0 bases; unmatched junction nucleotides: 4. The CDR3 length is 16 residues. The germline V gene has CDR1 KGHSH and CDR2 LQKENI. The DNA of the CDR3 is TGTGCCAGCTCACCACCGGGGACAGAATTGAACACTGAAGCTTTCTTT. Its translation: CASSPPGTELNTEAFF.

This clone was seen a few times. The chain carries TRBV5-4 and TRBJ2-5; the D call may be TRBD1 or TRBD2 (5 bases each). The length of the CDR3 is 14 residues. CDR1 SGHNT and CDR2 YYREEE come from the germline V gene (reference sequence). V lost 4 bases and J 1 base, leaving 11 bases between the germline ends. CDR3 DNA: TGTGCCAGCAGCACCCGGGACGGCCAAGAGACCCAGTACTTC. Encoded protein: CASSTRDGQETQYF.

DNA of the CDR3: TGCGCCAGCAGTGAGTTACCGGGTCAGCCCCAGCATTTT. This translates into CASSELPGQPQHF. The chain employs TRBV10-1 and TRBJ1-5; D not certain. Trimming left V 1 base short and J 6 bases short, with 7 bases between. Germline values: CDR1 WNHNN, CDR2 SYGVQD (reference sequence). The CDR3 spans 13 residues.

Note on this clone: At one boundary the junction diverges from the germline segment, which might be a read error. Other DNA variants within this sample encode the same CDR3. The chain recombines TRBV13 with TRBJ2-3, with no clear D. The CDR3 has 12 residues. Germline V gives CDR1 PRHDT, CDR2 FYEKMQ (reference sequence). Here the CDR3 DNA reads TGTGCCAGCAGCCTAGGAGCGGATACGCAGTATTTT. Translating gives CASSLGADTQYF.

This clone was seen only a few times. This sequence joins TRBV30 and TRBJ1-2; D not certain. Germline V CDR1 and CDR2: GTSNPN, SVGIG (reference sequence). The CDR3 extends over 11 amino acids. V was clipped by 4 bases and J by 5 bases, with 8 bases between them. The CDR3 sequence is CAWNRVYGYTF. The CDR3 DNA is TGTGCCTGGAACCGAGTTTATGGCTACACCTTC.

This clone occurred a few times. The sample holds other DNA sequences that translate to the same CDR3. CDR3 amino acids: CASSSPGEKLFF. The CDR3, as DNA: TGTGCCAGCAGCAGTCCGGGGGAAAAACTGTTTTTT. This chain uses TRBV6-5 with TRBJ1-4; D ambiguous. Deletions cut 6 bases from V and 8 bases from J, with 10 bases between. The germline V gene has CDR1 MNHEY and CDR2 SVGAGI. CDR3 length equals 12 residues.

CDR3 sequence reads: CASTTGGDTEAFF. CDR3 bases: TGTGCCAGCACCACAGGGGGGGACACTGAAGCTTTCTTT. The chain carries TRBV18 and TRBJ1-1, with TRBD1 matching 8 bases. Germline V gene data show CDR1 as KGHSH and CDR2 as LQKENI. This CDR3 spans 13 amino acids. V shed 8 bases, J shed 3 bases, and the junction held 5 bases outside the gene matches.

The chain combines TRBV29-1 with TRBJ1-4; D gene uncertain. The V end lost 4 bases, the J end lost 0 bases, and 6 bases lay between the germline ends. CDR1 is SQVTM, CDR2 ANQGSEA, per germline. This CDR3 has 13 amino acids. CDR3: CSVGATTNEKLFF. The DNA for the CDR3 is TGCAGCGTTGGGGCCACAACTAATGAAAAACTGTTTTTT.

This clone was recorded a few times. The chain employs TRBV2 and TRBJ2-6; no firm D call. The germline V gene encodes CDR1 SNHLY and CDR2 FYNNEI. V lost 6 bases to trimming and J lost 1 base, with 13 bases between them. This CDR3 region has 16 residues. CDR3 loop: CASRLDSYSGANVLTF. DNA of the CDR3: TGTGCCAGCAGGTTGGATTCATATTCTGGGGCCAACGTCCTGACTTTC. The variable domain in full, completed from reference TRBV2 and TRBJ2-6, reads EPEVTQTPSHQVTQMGQEVILRCVPISNHLYFYWYRQILGQKVEFLVSFYNNEISEKSEIFDDQFSVERPDGSNFTLKIRSTKLEDSAMYFCASRLDSYSGANVLTFGAGSRLTVL.

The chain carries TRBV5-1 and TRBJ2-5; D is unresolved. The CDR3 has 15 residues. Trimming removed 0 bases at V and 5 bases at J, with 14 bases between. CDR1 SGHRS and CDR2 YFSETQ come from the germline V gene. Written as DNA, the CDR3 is TGCGCCAGCAGCTTGGGCGGCCAGCGCGCCGAGACCCAGTACTTC. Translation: CASSLGGQRAETQYF.